Given below is one T cell receptor beta chain in context. The antigen this receptor binds is unknown. No quality values exist for individual bases; no much larger clone is one base distant. On a MiSeq, deep resolution sequencing aimed for a depth between 1 in 1 million and 1 in 200,000 T cells, with each clonotype covered 10x on average. The immunoSEQ hsTCRB Kit was used to generate the TCR beta libraries. In the original analysis: The data were analyzed with ImmunoSEQ Analyzer and ImmunoSEQ Data Assistant, and V, D and J gene assignments followed IMGT definitions. Clonality, which ranges from 0 to 1, was calculated as one minus the normalized Shannon entropy of productive rearrangement frequencies. Public clonotype analysis was restricted to overrepresented clonotypes comprising at least 0.05% of each patient's repertoire. Some 14 age-matched healthy donor repertoires from immuneACCESS served as clonality controls. This immuneACCESS table, as held by TCRdb, lists in-frame sequences with V and J called but not all clones. Of the missing ones, under half trace to an unresolved V gene in checked studies; the others have no known cause. V and J calls and clone size are copied from that table; D and trimming were computed from the DNA. For this sample the table gives approximately 90,000 clones, of which around 77% were detected only once. The ten largest make up under 30% of the sample.

Based on the germline V gene (reference sequence), the CDR1 and CDR2 sequences are SEHNR and FQNEAQ. Relative to germline, V is missing 6 bases and J is missing 0 bases, with 7 bases of the junction outside any gene match. The CDR3 contains 16 residues, cysteine and phenylalanine counted. Solely the CDR3 DNA is kept, with 48 bases framed from the first base. What this sample's time point label stands for: approximately 2 years on ibrutinib. Approximately 2 micrograms of genomic DNA were extracted from cryopreserved PBMCs for TCR beta library preparation. Longitudinal blood samples from CLL patients on ibrutinib monotherapy underwent high-throughput TCR beta sequencing. The patients took part in an open-label, single-center phase 2 trial of ibrutinib monotherapy. The sample belongs to a study of cytotoxic CD8 clonotypes in ibrutinib-treated CLL (dated by TCRdb to about 2021). Regarding the complete study: The cohort was composed of under 12 relapsed/refractory and about 15 treatment-naive patients; IGHV unmutated status was identified in approximately 17 patients. On average, each sample yielded around 270,000 productive templates and about 94,000 productive rearrangements. Partial responses were observed in 24 patients and complete responses in 2; after a median follow-up of 68 months, remission was maintained in around 14 patients and progression was observed in some 12. All remission and progressive disease samples were collected while patients were still receiving ibrutinib. Of the 90 or so participants in the trial, approximately 26 had longitudinal samples available. Response samples were taken after a median of about a year on treatment, ranging from roughly 6 to 36 months. Cryopreserved peripheral blood mononuclear cells were collected before treatment, at response, and at either disease progression or sustained remission. Broader findings and caveats from the paper: Lymph node repertoires were not examined, and the timing of sampling was not matched between patients in sustained remission and those whose disease progressed. Public clonotypes were rare and either contracted or stayed stable during treatment, and the rise in clonality at ibrutinib response reflected the expansion of private clonotypes. Baseline clonality was found to be higher than that of age-matched healthy donors and was strongly correlated with circulating CD8+ T-cell counts. Clonality rose at ibrutinib response, remained stable during sustained remission, and dropped back toward baseline at progression.

The sample consisted of PBMCs, taken after 24 months of ibrutinib treatment. In this chain, TRBV7-9 is recombined with TRBJ2-1; 8 middle bases align to TRBD2. This receptor was obtained from a human donor with chronic lymphocytic leukemia. CDR3 protein: CASRTSGGSSYNEQFF. The DNA sequence is given as TGTGCCAGCAGAACCTCGGGGGGGAGCTCCTACAATGAGCAGTTCTTC.